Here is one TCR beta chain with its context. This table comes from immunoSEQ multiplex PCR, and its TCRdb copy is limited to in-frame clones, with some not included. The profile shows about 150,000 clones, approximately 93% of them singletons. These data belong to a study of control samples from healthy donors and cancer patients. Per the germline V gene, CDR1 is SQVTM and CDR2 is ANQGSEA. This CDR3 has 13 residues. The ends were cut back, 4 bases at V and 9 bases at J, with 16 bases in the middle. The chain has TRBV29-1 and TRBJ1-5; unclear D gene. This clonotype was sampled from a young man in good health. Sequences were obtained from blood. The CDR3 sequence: CSVGDDLTRPQHF. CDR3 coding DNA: TGCAGCGTTGGTGACGATTTGACGAGGCCCCAGCATTTT.